The present entry profiles one TCR beta chain with its context. Across about two dozen US areas, participants ranged in age from roughly 18 to 95 years. Participants were placed into cohorts based on the clinical history they reported. The entry originates in a study of blood T cell repertoires in COVID-19. V lost 4 bases, J lost 7 bases, and 14 bases lay in between. Germline lookup yields CDR1 SGHTA and CDR2 FQGTGA. The CDR3 is 15 amino acids. Authors' methods: Counts of nucleated cells, estimated from reference gene primer amplification, were obtained. Assay: immunoSEQ multiplex PCR; the TCRdb copy retains only in-frame clones and omits some. The V and J calls and clone size are taken from that table; D and trimming were inferred from the DNA. The sample has around 240,000 clones; about 82% are singletons.

This TCR was sampled from a woman between 50 and 59 years old who had recovered from COVID-19. The chain combines TRBV7-3 with TRBJ1-6; perhaps TRBD1 as D (6 bases). Sequencing was done on a sample of PBMCs or T cells enriched from blood (not recorded which). The CDR3 DNA reads TGTGCCAGCAGCTCTACAGGGTCACGGAATTCACCCCTCCACTTT. Translating it yields CASSSTGSRNSPLHF.